Listed below are T cell receptor beta chains from one sample, sequenced in a study of blood T cell repertoires in COVID-19. TCRdb's copy holds only in-frame clones and misses some; the assay was immunoSEQ multiplex PCR. The sample lists almost 500,000 clones, approximately 86% occurring once. Sequencing was done on a sample of PBMCs or T cells enriched from blood (not recorded which). Receptor source: an older woman who had recovered from COVID-19. Each CDR3 is given with its conserved first and last residue. Clone sizes are given selectively: once, few, many, or a class where the clone is expanded.

length: 16
size: NA
V: TRBV15
CDR3: CATSREPQVRGTEAFF

length: 13
size: NA
V: TRBV12-3/TRBV12-4
CDR3: CASKQGHNYGYTF

length: 16
size: NA
V: TRBV2
CDR3: CASSQGARVGNTEAFF

length: 14
size: NA
V: TRBV5-4
CDR3: CASTLGQGGYGYTF

length: 14
size: NA
V: TRBV6-2/TRBV6-3
CDR3: CASSDRGQSYGYTF

length: 13
size: NA
V: TRBV29-1
CDR3: CSVEEMTAYGYTF

length: 17
size: NA
V: TRBV5-4
CDR3: CASSLGGLAGNQETQYF

length: 16
size: NA
V: TRBV4-1
CDR3: CASSHSRGGTAGELFF

length: 13
size: NA
V: TRBV2
CDR3: CASRRTGNTEAFF

length: 16
size: NA
V: TRBV25-1
CDR3: CASSRKGTSGVNEQFF

length: 17
size: NA
V: TRBV5-8
CDR3: CASSLAFFDRSNQPQHF

length: 18
size: NA
V: TRBV3-1/TRBV3-2
CDR3: CASSSAGNRGSGANVLTF

length: 14
size: NA
V: TRBV20-1
CDR3: CSASRTVNNSPLHF

length: 14
size: NA
V: TRBV9
CDR3: CASSVAGENTEAFF

length: 13
size: NA
V: TRBV12-3/TRBV12-4
CDR3: CASTPPGNTEAFF

length: 15
size: NA
V: TRBV10-3
CDR3: CAIGGQGSLTDTQYF

length: 16
size: NA
V: TRBV5-1
CDR3: CASSLLGLARGTEAFF

length: 14
size: NA
V: TRBV3-1/TRBV3-2
CDR3: CASSQYRGNSPLHF

length: 15
size: NA
V: TRBV4-2
CDR3: CASSHGTGDGDGYTF

length: 12
size: few
V: TRBV5-1
CDR3: CASSLAGGAQHF

length: 16
size: once
V: TRBV5-1
CDR3: CASSIRLAGSSSEQFF

length: 15
size: NA
V: TRBV4-1
CDR3: CASSQEKGARQPQHF

length: 16
size: NA
V: TRBV7-9
CDR3: CASSFHEGQGADTQYF

length: 15
size: NA
V: TRBV19
CDR3: CASSIGPGRPEKLFF

length: 14
size: NA
V: TRBV2
CDR3: CASRGELTNYGYTF

length: 13
size: NA
V: TRBV6-6
CDR3: CASRNSGIETQYF

length: 14
size: NA
V: TRBV6-1
CDR3: CASSEGGSQETQYF

length: 16
size: NA
V: TRBV6-5
CDR3: CASSSPPGQGPNEQYF

length: 15
size: NA
V: TRBV28
CDR3: CASSLLGLTNTEAFF

length: 15
size: NA
V: TRBV24-1
CDR3: CATSDRGRGYNEQFF

length: 15
size: NA
V: TRBV5-5
CDR3: CASSLQGSGINIQYF

length: 13
size: once
V: TRBV11-2
CDR3: CASSLQVSDIQYF

length: 13
size: NA
V: TRBV6-5
CDR3: CASSQREHNEQFF

length: 13
size: NA
V: TRBV5-4
CDR3: CASSGEGAGELFF

length: 17
size: NA
V: TRBV9
CDR3: CASSVEVGTFSGNTIYF

length: 15
size: NA
V: TRBV4-1
CDR3: CASSRTRNRGEKLFF

length: 13
size: NA
V: TRBV4-1
CDR3: CASSRQGHQPQHF

length: 13
size: NA
V: TRBV29-1
CDR3: CSVEAGTSDEQFF

length: 13
size: few
V: TRBV19
CDR3: CASSPTGGTEAFF

length: 14
size: NA
V: TRBV18
CDR3: CASSPTGTNEKLFF

length: 14
size: NA
V: TRBV6-5
CDR3: CASRGTGGRGELFF

length: 12
size: NA
V: TRBV6-5
CDR3: CASSPGFYEQYF

length: 16
size: NA
V: TRBV7-2
CDR3: CASSGGGDRVHSPLHF

length: 14
size: NA
V: TRBV7-9
CDR3: CASSPQTQFSPLHF

length: 16
size: NA
V: TRBV2
CDR3: CATQQGPRDYTGELFF

length: 15
size: NA
V: TRBV7-2
CDR3: CASSLGGISNSPLHF

length: 13
size: NA
V: TRBV5-5
CDR3: CASSLRGWGEAFF

length: 14
size: NA
V: TRBV7-2
CDR3: CASSLVAEAGELFF

length: 13
size: NA
V: TRBV12-3/TRBV12-4
CDR3: CASSFGARQPQHF

length: 12
size: few
V: TRBV30
CDR3: CAWSNGGSPLHF